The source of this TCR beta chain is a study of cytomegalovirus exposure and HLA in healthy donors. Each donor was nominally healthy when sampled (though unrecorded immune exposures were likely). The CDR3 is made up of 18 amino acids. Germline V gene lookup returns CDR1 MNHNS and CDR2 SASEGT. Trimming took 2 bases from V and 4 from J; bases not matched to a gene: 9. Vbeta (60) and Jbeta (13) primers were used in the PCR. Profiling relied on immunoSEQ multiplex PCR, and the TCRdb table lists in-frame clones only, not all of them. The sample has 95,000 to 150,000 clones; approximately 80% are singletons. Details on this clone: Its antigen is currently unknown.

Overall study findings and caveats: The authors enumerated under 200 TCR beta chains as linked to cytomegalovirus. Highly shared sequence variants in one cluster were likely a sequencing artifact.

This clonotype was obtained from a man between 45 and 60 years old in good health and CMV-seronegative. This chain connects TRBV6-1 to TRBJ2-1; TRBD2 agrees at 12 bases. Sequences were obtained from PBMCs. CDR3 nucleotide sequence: TGTGCCAGCAGTGAAAGGTGGACTAGCGGGACCAATTACAATGAGCAGTTCTTC. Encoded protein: CASSERWTSGTNYNEQFF.